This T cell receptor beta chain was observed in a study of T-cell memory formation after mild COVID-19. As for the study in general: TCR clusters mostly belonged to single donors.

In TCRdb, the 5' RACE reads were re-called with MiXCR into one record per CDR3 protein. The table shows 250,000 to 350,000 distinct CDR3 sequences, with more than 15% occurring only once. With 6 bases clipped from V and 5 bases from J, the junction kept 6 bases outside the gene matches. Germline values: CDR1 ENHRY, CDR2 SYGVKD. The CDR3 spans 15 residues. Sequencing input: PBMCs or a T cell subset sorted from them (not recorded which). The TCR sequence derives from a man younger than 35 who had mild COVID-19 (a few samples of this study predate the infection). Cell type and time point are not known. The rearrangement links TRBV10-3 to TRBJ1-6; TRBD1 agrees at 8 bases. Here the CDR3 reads CAIRDRDGNNSPLHF. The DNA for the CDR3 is TGTGCCATCAGGGACAGGGACGGAAATAATTCACCCCTCCACTTT.